This T cell receptor beta chain was sequenced in a study of regulatory T cells in long-lasting Graves disease. Arm-PCR of CDR3 regions and iRepertoire HTBI primers were the basis on which TCR beta libraries were built. TCRdb itself ran the multiplex PCR reads through MiXCR, one entry per CDR3 protein. Of about 500,000 distinct CDR3 sequences listed, around 15% are singletons. Time point reported: newly diagnosed GD, antithyroid drugs for less than 3 months. Generation of the TCR library employed RNA extracted from PBMCs. Under American Thyroid Association guidelines, Graves' disease was diagnosed. The CDR3 extends over 15 amino acids. CDR1 is SQVTM, CDR2 ANQGSEA, per germline. V was pared by 4 bases and J by 9 bases, with 15 bases of the junction left unmatched. This sample also belongs to another study, concerning T cells in Graves' hyperthyroidism and ophthalmopathy. As that study records: The study used the HTBI primer set for a first-round RT-PCR of the TCR CDR3.

The sequencing used peripheral blood mononuclear cells (PBMCs), collected at new diagnosis, from a patient treated with antithyroid drugs. The chain is built from TRBV29-1 and TRBJ2-1; 7 bases line up with TRBD1. The clonotype comes from a man aged 40-50 years with Graves disease. For the CDR3, the DNA is TGCAGCGTTGTCCAGTTAGGGACAGCCTACGGTGAGCAGTTCTTC. Translation gives CSVVQLGTAYGEQFF.